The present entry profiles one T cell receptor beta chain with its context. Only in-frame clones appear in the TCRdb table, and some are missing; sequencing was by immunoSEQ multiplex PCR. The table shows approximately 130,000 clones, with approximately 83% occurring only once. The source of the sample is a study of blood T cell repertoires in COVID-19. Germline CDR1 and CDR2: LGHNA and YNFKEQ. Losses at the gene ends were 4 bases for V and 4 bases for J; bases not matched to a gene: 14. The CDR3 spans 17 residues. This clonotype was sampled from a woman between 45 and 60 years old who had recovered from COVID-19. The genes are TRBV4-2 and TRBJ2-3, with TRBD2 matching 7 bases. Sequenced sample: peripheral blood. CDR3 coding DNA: TGTGCCAGCAGCCGATCGGGGGGAGGCCTGACCCCAGATACGCAGTATTTT. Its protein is CASSRSGGGLTPDTQYF.